These T cell receptor beta chains were read from a single sample in a study of T-cell memory formation after mild COVID-19. Each CDR3 protein gets one entry after TCRdb re-called the 5' RACE reads with MiXCR. The profile shows 540,000 or so distinct CDR3 sequences, around 20% of them singletons. Sample: PBMCs or a T cell subset sorted from them (not recorded which). These receptors all stem from an adult woman who had mild COVID-19 (a few samples of this study predate the infection). Cell type and time point are not known. Both conserved end residues are part of each CDR3.

v_call: TRBV6-5
cdr3_aa: CASSYSGNNEQFF

v_call: TRBV5-1
cdr3_aa: CASRKGLAGYNEQFF

v_call: TRBV6-5
cdr3_aa: CASRPQGAGELFF

v_call: TRBV4-3
cdr3_aa: CASSQGLGGPETQYF

v_call: TRBV5-1
cdr3_aa: CASSLGSGRPTNEKLFF

v_call: TRBV19
cdr3_aa: CASSITGSHYGYTF

v_call: TRBV2
cdr3_aa: CASQGGSNEKLFF

v_call: TRBV5-1
cdr3_aa: CASSRGGRNTGELFF

v_call: TRBV6-5
cdr3_aa: CASYTHLKHGYTF

v_call: TRBV6-6
cdr3_aa: CASSLTGGWEETQYF

v_call: TRBV4-1
cdr3_aa: CASSQIGGELFF

v_call: TRBV6-6
cdr3_aa: CASSYATEAFF

v_call: TRBV29-1
cdr3_aa: CSVDLGQASTDTQYF

v_call: TRBV2
cdr3_aa: CASSARTGRNMEQYF

v_call: TRBV6-2/TRBV6-3
cdr3_aa: CASTPGRTLGGYTF

v_call: TRBV29-1
cdr3_aa: CSVEDQPGRPSYNEQFF

v_call: TRBV3-1
cdr3_aa: CASSQVGGLAPYNEQFF

v_call: TRBV7-9
cdr3_aa: CASSTHGLAGAKVGEQYF

v_call: TRBV7-2
cdr3_aa: CASRTSGSDTQYF

v_call: TRBV25-1
cdr3_aa: CASNGGFSTDTQYF

v_call: TRBV7-2
cdr3_aa: CASSFIAFSSYNEQFF

v_call: TRBV30
cdr3_aa: CAWSVPKKGPDTQYF

v_call: TRBV27
cdr3_aa: CASRRTGGAYEQYF

v_call: TRBV18
cdr3_aa: CASSPPQGEVETQYF

v_call: TRBV5-1
cdr3_aa: CASSRTGDEETQYF

v_call: TRBV19
cdr3_aa: CASSKWLGDTQYF

v_call: TRBV24-1
cdr3_aa: CATSGFAELPNTGELFF

v_call: TRBV20-1
cdr3_aa: CSAAPGQGGYTF

v_call: TRBV3-1
cdr3_aa: CASSQETSSYEQYF

v_call: TRBV6-1
cdr3_aa: CASRIQGGGTEAFF

v_call: TRBV24-1
cdr3_aa: CATSDPREVRGELFF